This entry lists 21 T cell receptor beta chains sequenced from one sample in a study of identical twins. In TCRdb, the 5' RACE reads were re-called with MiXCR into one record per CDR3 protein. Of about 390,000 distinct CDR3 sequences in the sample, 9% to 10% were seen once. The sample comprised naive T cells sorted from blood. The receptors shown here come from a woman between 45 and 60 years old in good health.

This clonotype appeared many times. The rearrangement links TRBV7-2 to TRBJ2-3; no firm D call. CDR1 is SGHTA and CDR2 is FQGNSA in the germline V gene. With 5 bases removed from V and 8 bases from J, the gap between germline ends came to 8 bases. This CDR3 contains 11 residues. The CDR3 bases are TGTGCCAGCAGCAAGACCTTTACGCAGTATTTT. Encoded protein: CASSKTFTQYF.

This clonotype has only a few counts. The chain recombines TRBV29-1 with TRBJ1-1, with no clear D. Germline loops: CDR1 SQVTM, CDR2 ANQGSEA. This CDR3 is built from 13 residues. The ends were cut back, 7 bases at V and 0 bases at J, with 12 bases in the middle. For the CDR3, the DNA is TGCAGCGCCCAATCGGGGATGAACACTGAAGCTTTCTTT. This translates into CSAQSGMNTEAFF.

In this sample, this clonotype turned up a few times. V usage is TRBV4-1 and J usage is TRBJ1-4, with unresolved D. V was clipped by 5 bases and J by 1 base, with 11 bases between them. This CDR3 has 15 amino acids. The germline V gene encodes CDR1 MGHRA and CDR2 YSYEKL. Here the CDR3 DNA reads TGCGCCAGCAGCTTAACGACAAGAACTAATGAAAAACTGTTTTTT. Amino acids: CASSLTTRTNEKLFF.

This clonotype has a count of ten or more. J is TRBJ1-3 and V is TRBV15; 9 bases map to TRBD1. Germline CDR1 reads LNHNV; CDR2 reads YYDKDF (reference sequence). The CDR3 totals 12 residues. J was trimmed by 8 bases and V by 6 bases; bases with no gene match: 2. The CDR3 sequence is CATRGQGHTIYF. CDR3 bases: TGTGCCACCAGGGGACAGGGACACACCATATATTTT.

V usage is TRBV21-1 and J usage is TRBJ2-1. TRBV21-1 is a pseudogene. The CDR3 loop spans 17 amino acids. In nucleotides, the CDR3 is TGTGCCAGCAGCGAAGGATCTTTCCGTTGGACCTACAATGAGCAGTTCTTC. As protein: CASSEGSFRWTYNEQFF.

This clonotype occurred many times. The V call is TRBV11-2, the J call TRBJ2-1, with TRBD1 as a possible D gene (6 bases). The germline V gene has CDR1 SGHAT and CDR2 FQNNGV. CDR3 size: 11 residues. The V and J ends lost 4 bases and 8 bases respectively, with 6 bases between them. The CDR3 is CASSYRDEQFF. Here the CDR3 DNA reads TGTGCCAGCAGCTACAGGGATGAGCAGTTCTTC. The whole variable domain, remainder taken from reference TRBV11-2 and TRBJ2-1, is EAGVAQSPRYKIIEKRQSVAFWCNPISGHATLYWYQQILGQGPKLLIQFQNNGVVDDSQLPKDRFSAERLKGVDSTLKIQPAKLEDSAVYLCASSYRDEQFFGPGTRLTVL.

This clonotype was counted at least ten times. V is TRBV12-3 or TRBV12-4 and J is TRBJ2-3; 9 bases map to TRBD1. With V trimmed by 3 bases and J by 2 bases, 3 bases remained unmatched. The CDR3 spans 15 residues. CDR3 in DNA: TGTGCCAGCAGTTTGGGGGACAGGGACACAGATACGCAGTATTTT. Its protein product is CASSLGDRDTDTQYF.

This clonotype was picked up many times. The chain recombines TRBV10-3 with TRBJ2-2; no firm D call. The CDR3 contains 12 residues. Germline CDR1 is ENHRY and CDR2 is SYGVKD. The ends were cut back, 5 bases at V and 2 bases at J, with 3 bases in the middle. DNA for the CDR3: TGTGCCATCAGTTCTAACACCGGGGAGCTGTTTTTT. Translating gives CAISSNTGELFF.

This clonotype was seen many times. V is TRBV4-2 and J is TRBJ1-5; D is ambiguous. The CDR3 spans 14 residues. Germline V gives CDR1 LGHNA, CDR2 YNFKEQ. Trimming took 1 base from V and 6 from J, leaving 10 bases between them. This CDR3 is CASSQVDAGQPQHF. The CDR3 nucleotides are TGTGCCAGCAGCCAAGTTGATGCTGGTCAGCCCCAGCATTTT.

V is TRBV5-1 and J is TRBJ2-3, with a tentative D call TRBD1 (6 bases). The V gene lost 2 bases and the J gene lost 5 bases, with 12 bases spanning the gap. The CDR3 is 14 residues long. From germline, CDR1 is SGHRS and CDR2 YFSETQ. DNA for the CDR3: TGCGCCAGCAGCTTATTGGGGGCGCAAGATACGCAGTATTTT. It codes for CASSLLGAQDTQYF.

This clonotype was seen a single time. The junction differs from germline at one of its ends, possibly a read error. The CDR3 spells CASSWGTVGYGHTF. The CDR3, as DNA: TGCGCCAGCAGCTGGGGGACAGTTGGCTATGGCCACACCTTC. The chain carries TRBV5-1 and TRBJ1-2; 7 nucleotides agree with TRBD1. The V gene's germline CDR1 is SGHRS and CDR2 YFSETQ. CDR3 length: 14 amino acids.

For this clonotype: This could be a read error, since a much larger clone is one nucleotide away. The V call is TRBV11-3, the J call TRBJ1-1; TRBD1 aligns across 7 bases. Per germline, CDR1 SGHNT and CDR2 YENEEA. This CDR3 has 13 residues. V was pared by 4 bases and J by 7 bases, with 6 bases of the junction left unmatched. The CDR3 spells CASSSTGVNEAFF. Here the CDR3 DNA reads TGTGCCAGCAGCTCCACAGGGGTCAATGAAGCTTTCTTT.

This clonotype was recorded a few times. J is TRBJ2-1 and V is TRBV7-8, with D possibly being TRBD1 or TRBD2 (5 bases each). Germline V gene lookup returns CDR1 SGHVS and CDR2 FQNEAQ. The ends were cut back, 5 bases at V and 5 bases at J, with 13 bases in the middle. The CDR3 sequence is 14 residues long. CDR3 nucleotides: TGTGCCAGCAGCCGGGGCGGACGCAACAATGAGCAGTTCTTC. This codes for CASSRGGRNNEQFF.

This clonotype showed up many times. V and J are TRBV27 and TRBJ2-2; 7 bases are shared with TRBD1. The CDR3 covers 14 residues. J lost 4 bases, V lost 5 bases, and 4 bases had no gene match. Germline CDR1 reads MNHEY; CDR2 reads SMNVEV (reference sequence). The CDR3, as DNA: TGTGCCAGCAGTCTGGGACAGTTCACCGGGGAGCTGTTTTTT. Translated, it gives CASSLGQFTGELFF.

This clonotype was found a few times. CDR3 amino acids: CASSPSWSSYNEQFF. The CDR3 DNA follows: TGCGCCAGCAGCCCTAGCTGGAGCTCCTACAATGAGCAGTTCTTC. The chain employs TRBV4-1 and TRBJ2-1; D may be TRBD2 (5 bases). V was shortened by 4 bases and J by 0 bases, with 10 bases between the two germline ends. The CDR3 loop spans 15 amino acids. Germline V gene lookup returns CDR1 MGHRA and CDR2 YSYEKL.

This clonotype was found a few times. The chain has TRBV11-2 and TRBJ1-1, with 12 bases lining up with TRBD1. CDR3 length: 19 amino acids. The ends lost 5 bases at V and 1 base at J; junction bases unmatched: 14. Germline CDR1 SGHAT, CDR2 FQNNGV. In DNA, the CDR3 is TGTGCCAGCAGCCCGTACCCCCGGGACAGGGGGCTCGGGAACACTGAAGCTTTCTTT. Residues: CASSPYPRDRGLGNTEAFF.

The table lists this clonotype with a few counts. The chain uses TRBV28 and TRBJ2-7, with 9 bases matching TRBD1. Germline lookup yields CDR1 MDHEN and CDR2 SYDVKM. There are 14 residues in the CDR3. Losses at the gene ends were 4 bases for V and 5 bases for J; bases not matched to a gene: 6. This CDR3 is CASSSYRGRDEQYF. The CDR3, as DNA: TGTGCCAGCAGTTCCTACAGGGGGCGGGACGAGCAGTACTTC.

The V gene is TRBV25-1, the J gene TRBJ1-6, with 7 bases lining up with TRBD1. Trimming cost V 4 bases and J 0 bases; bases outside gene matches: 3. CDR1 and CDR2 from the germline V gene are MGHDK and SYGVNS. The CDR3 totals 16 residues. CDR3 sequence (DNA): TGTGCCAGCAGTGCCCAGGGGGGCTCCTATAATTCACCCCTCCACTTT. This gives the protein CASSAQGGSYNSPLHF.

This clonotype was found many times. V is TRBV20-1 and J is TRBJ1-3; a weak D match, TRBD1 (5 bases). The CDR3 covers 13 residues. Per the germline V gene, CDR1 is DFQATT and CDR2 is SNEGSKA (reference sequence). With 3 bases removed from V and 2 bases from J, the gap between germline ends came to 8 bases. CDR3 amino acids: CSASGAAGNTIYF. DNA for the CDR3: TGCAGTGCTAGTGGGGCCGCTGGAAACACCATATATTTT.

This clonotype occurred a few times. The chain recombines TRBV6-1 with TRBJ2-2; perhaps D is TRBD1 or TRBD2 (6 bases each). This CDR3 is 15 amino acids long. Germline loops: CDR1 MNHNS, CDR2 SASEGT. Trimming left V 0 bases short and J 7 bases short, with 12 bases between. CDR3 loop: CASSEASGEDGELFF. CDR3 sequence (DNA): TGTGCCAGCAGTGAAGCGTCAGGGGAGGACGGGGAGCTGTTTTTT.

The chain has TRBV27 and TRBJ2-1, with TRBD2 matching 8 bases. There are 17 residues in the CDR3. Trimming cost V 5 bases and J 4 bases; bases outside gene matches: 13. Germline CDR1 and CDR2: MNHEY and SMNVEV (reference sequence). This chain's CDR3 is CASSPPSPAGAYNEQFF. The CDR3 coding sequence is TGTGCCAGCAGTCCCCCCTCTCCAGCGGGAGCTTACAATGAGCAGTTCTTC.